The rows below give T cell receptor beta chains drawn from one sample of a study of CD8 T cells in ankylosing spondylitis. TCRdb passed the 5' RACE reads through MiXCR, listing each CDR3 protein once. The sample includes some 300,000 distinct CDR3 sequences, less than 25% of them seen just once. Sequenced: blood, either unsorted or a sorted T cell fraction (not recorded which). These TCRs come from a female donor with ankylosing spondylitis or in good health (not recorded which). Each CDR3 is given with its conserved first and last residue. A D gene is named only where the DNA matches it firmly. Clone size is not always given. Where it is, it says once, few, many or a class for expanded clones.

clone size	V gene	J gene	D gene	CDR3 protein	CDR3 DNA
-	TRBV9	TRBJ2-1	TRBD1	CASSAGQYNEQFF	TGTGCCAGCAGCGCGGGACAGTACAATGAGCAGTTCTTC
few	TRBV6-5	TRBJ2-1	TRBD2	CASSYRRLAGLPNEQFF	TGTGCCAGCAGTTACAGGAGGCTAGCGGGACTCCCCAATGAGCAGTTCTTC
many	TRBV29-1	TRBJ2-3	TRBD1	CSGGQGIADTQYF	TGCAGCGGGGGACAGGGGATCGCAGATACGCAGTATTTT
few	TRBV6-1	TRBJ2-7	-	CASKVAGPGEQYF	TGTGCCAGCAAGGTGGCGGGGCCCGGCGAGCAGTACTTC
-	TRBV7-2	TRBJ2-7	-	CASSLSGLSYEQYF	TGTGCCAGCAGCTTATCTGGACTATCCTACGAGCAGTACTTC
few	TRBV7-2	TRBJ2-5	-	CASSLDPGQETQYF	TGTGCCAGCAGCTTAGATCCGGGACAAGAGACCCAGTACTTC
few	TRBV12-3/TRBV12-4	TRBJ2-1	TRBD2	CASSSTGTRAEQFF	TGTGCCAGCAGTAGCACCGGGACTAGGGCTGAGCAGTTCTTC
few	TRBV5-1	TRBJ2-7	TRBD2	CASSLLAGSEQYF	TGCGCCAGCAGCTTGCTAGCGGGGAGCGAGCAGTACTTC
few	TRBV5-5	TRBJ2-7	TRBD2	CASMPGGPSEQYF	TGTGCCAGCATGCCGGGAGGGCCAAGCGAGCAGTACTTC
-	TRBV7-9	TRBJ1-2	-	CASSPGPEKGYTF	TGTGCCAGCAGCCCCGGGCCCGAGAAAGGCTACACCTTC
few	TRBV28	TRBJ1-1	-	CASSPLREGHTEAFF	TGTGCCAGCAGTCCCCTCAGGGAAGGACACACTGAAGCTTTCTTT
few	TRBV6-1	TRBJ2-7	-	CASSESNSEQYF	TGTGCCAGCAGTGAATCTAACAGCGAGCAGTACTTC
-	TRBV28	TRBJ2-3	TRBD2	CASSSTSGRPDTQYF	TGTGCCAGCAGTTCGACTAGCGGGAGACCAGATACGCAGTATTTT
once	TRBV27	TRBJ2-1	-	CASSSTGLETYNEQFF	TGTGCCAGCAGTTCAACGGGACTCGAAACCTACAATGAGCAGTTCTTC
-	TRBV7-2	TRBJ2-7	TRBD2	CASSLRTGGHYEQYF	TGTGCCAGCAGCTTAAGGACGGGAGGCCACTACGAGCAGTACTTC
-	TRBV10-3	TRBJ2-2	TRBD2	CAISTSGANTGELFF	TGTGCCATCAGTACTAGCGGGGCGAACACCGGGGAGCTGTTTTTT
-	TRBV18	TRBJ1-5	TRBD1	CASSAGDRAYQPQHF	TGTGCCAGCTCAGCGGGGGACAGGGCGTACCAGCCCCAGCATTTT
-	TRBV10-2	TRBJ2-4	TRBD1	CASTGQGNKNIQYF	TGCGCCAGCACTGGACAGGGGAACAAAAACATTCAGTACTTC
-	TRBV4-1	TRBJ2-7	-	CASSLYRNRGLLSYEQYF	TGCGCCAGCAGCCTATACAGGAATCGGGGACTCCTCTCCTACGAGCAGTACTTC
few	TRBV5-1	TRBJ2-7	TRBD2	CASASGLGTYEQYF	TGCGCCAGCGCCAGCGGACTAGGTACCTACGAGCAGTACTTC
few	TRBV5-6	TRBJ2-4	TRBD1	CASSLGQGRNIQYF	TGTGCCAGCAGCTTGGGACAGGGTAGAAACATTCAGTACTTC
many	TRBV5-1	TRBJ2-5	TRBD2	CASTVAGARETQYF	TGCGCCAGCACCGTAGCGGGAGCCAGGGAGACCCAGTACTTC
-	TRBV14	TRBJ2-4	-	CASSAGKSSWDIQYF	TGTGCCAGCAGCGCCGGGAAGAGCTCCTGGGACATTCAGTACTTC
-	TRBV9	TRBJ2-3	TRBD2	CASRSLAGEVTDTQYF	TGTGCCAGCAGATCCTTAGCGGGAGAGGTCACAGATACGCAGTATTTT
few	TRBV4-3	TRBJ2-2	TRBD1	CASSQDGQGVGELFF	TGCGCCAGCAGCCAAGACGGACAGGGAGTGGGGGAGCTGTTTTTT
-	TRBV27	TRBJ2-7	TRBD2	CASSFLAGRYEQYF	TGTGCCAGCAGTTTCCTAGCGGGGCGCTACGAGCAGTACTTC
many	TRBV10-3	TRBJ2-2	-	CAISWTMNTGELFF	TGTGCCATCAGTTGGACGATGAACACCGGGGAGCTGTTTTTT
-	TRBV20-1	TRBJ1-2	-	CSAPHGTDLKGGYTF	TGCAGTGCGCCGCACGGGACTGACCTCAAAGGGGGCTACACCTTC
many	TRBV12-3/TRBV12-4	TRBJ1-1	-	CASSSGQMNTEAFF	TGTGCCAGCAGCTCCGGACAGATGAACACTGAAGCTTTCTTT
-	TRBV20-1	TRBJ2-3	-	CSARVSGDTQYF	TGCAGTGCTAGAGTTTCCGGGGATACGCAGTATTTT
-	TRBV19	TRBJ1-2	-	CASTLKGGHYGYTF	TGTGCCAGTACCTTGAAGGGGGGCCACTATGGCTACACCTTC
-	TRBV9	TRBJ2-7	-	CASSLTDWAYEQYF	TGTGCCAGCAGCCTAACGGACTGGGCCTACGAGCAGTACTTC
few	TRBV4-3	TRBJ2-7	-	CASSQVRASYEQYF	TGCGCCAGCAGCCAAGTTCGGGCTTCCTACGAGCAGTACTTC
many	TRBV29-1	TRBJ2-2	-	CSFRTGRGRELFF	TGCAGCTTTCGGACAGGGAGGGGAAGGGAGCTGTTTTTT
few	TRBV11-1	TRBJ1-2	TRBD1	CASSLTPVGTGVNYGYTF	TGTGCCAGCAGCTTAACGCCTGTAGGGACAGGGGTTAACTATGGCTACACCTTC
-	TRBV5-1	TRBJ2-3	-	CASSLGGMTRDTQYF	TGCGCCAGCAGCTTGGGTGGGATGACACGAGATACGCAGTATTTT
few	TRBV5-1	TRBJ2-4	-	CASSPGRHPAKENIQYF	TGCGCCAGCAGCCCTGGACGGCACCCAGCGAAGGAAAACATTCAGTACTTC
many	TRBV10-3	TRBJ2-2	-	CATTALDSYIWSGELFF	TGTGCCACAACAGCGCTGGACAGTTACATCTGGTCCGGGGAGCTGTTTTTT
once	TRBV28	TRBJ2-7	-	CASSPAGRKHYEQYF	TGTGCCAGCAGTCCCGCCGGACGGAAGCACTACGAGCAGTACTTC
-	TRBV6-6	TRBJ2-7	-	CASSYRDTYEQYF	TGTGCCAGCAGTTACCGGGACACCTACGAGCAGTACTTC
many	TRBV10-3	TRBJ2-7	TRBD1	CAIRDRDRDSYEQYF	TGTGCCATCAGGGACCGGGACAGGGACTCCTACGAGCAGTACTTC
-	TRBV7-8	TRBJ2-1	TRBD2	CAGSPGTSGSYNEQFF	TGTGCCGGCAGCCCAGGGACTAGCGGGAGCTACAATGAGCAGTTCTTC
many	TRBV20-1	TRBJ1-1	TRBD1	CSASPSGTGGLNTEAFF	TGCAGTGCTAGTCCCTCCGGGACAGGGGGCCTGAACACTGAAGCTTTCTTT
-	TRBV20-1	TRBJ2-7	TRBD2	CSARVPTSGQTYEQYF	TGCAGTGCTAGAGTGCCGACTAGCGGGCAAACCTACGAGCAGTACTTC
few	TRBV29-1	TRBJ1-1	-	CSVVPQFGGTEAFF	TGCAGCGTTGTACCCCAATTCGGGGGCACTGAAGCTTTCTTT